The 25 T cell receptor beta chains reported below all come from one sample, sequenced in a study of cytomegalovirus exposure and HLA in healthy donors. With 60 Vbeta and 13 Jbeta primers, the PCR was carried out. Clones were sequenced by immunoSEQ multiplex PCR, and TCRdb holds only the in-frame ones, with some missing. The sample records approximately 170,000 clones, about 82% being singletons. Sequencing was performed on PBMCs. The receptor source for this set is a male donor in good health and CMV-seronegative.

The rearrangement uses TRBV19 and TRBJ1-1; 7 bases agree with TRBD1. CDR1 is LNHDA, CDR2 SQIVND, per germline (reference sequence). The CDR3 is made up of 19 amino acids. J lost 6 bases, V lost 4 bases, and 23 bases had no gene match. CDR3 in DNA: TGTGCCAGTAGTACAACTGCCTTGACAGGGCGGGTCGTAAAGGCTGAAGCTTTCTTT. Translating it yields CASSTTALTGRVVKAEAFF.

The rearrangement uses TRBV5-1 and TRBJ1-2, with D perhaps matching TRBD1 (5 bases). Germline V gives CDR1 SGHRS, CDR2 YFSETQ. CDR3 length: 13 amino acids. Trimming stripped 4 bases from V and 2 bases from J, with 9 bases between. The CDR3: CASSAGRNYGYTF. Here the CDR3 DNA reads TGCGCCAGCAGCGCGGGACGGAACTATGGCTACACCTTC.

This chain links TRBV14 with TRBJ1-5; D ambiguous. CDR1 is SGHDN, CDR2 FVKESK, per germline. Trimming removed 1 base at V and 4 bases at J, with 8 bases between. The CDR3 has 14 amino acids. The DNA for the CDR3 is TGTGCCAGCAGCCAAGCAGGAGGGAATCAGCCCCAGCATTTT. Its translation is CASSQAGGNQPQHF.

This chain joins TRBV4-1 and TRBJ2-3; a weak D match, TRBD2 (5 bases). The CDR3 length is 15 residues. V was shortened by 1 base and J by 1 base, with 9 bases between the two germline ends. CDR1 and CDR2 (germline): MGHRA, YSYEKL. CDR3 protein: CASSQGRGRTDTQYF. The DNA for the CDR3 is TGCGCCAGCAGCCAAGGTAGAGGGCGCACAGATACGCAGTATTTT.

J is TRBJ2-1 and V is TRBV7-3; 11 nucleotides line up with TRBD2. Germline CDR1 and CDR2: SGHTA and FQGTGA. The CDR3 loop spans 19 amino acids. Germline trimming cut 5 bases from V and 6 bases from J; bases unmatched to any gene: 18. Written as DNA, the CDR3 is TGTGCCAGCAGCCCCACCCCCGGGACTAGCGGCGTCCTTAGCAATGAGCAGTTCTTC. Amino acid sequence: CASSPTPGTSGVLSNEQFF.

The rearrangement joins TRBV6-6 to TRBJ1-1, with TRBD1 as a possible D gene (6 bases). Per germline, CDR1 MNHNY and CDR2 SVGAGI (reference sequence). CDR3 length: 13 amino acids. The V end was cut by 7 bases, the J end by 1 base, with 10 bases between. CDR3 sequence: CASNVQGNTEAFF. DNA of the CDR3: TGTGCCAGCAACGTACAGGGGAACACTGAAGCTTTCTTT.

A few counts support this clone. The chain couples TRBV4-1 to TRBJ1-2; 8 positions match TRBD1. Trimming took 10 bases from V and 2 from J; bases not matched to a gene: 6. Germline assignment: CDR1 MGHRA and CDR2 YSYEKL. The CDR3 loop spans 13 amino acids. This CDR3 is CATQGAGNYGYTF. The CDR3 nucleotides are TGCGCCACCCAGGGGGCAGGGAACTATGGCTACACCTTC.

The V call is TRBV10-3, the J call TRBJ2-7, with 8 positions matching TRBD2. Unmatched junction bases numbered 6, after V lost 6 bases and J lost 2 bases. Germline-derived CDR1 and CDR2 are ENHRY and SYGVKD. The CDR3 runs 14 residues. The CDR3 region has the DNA TGTGCCATCAGACAAGCGGGAGCAACCTACGAGCAGTACTTC. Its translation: CAIRQAGATYEQYF.

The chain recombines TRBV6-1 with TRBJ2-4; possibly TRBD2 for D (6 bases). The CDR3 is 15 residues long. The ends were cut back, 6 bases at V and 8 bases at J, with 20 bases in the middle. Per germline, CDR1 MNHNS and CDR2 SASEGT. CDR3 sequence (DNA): TGTGCCAGCAGAACCCCCGAGGGCGCGGGGTACATTCAGTACTTC. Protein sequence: CASRTPEGAGYIQYF.

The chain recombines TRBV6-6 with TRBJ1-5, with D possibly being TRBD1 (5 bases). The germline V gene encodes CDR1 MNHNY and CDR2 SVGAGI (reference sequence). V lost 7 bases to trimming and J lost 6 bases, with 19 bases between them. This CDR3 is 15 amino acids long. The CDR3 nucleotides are TGTGCCAGCACCTCGATCCAGCAGGGTCTTCAGCCCCAGCATTTT. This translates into CASTSIQQGLQPQHF.

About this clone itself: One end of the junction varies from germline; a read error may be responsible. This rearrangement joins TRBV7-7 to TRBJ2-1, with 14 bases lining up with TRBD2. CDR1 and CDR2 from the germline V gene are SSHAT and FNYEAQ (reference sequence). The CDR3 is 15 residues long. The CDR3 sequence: CASSPGLAGVNEQFF. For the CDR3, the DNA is TGTGCTAGCAGCCCGGGACTAGCGGGAGTCAATGAGCAGTTCTTC. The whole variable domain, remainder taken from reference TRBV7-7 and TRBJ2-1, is GAGVSQSPRYKVTKRGQDVTLRCDPISSHATLYWYQQALGQGPEFLTYFNYEAQPDKSGLPSDRFSAERPEGSISTLTIQRTEQRDSAMYRCASSPGLAGVNEQFFGPGTRLTVL.

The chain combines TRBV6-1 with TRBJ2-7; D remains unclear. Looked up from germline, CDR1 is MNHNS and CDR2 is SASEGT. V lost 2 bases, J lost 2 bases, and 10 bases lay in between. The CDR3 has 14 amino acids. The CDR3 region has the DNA TGTGCCAGCAGTGAACTCACTGTTACCTACGAGCAGTACTTC. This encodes CASSELTVTYEQYF.

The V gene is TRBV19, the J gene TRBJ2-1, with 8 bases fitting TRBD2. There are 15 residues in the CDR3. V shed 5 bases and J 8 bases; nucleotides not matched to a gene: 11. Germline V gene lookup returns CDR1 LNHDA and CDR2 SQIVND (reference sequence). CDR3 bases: TGTGCCAGTAGTGACGGCGGGAGGTTTGGCGATGAGCAGTTCTTC. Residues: CASSDGGRFGDEQFF.

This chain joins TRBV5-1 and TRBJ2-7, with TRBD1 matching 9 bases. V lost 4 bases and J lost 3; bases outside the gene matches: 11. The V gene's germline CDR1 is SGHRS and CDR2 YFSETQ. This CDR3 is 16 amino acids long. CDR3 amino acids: CASSQATGTGLYEQYF. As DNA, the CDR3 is TGCGCCAGCAGCCAGGCCACCGGGACAGGGCTCTACGAGCAGTACTTC.

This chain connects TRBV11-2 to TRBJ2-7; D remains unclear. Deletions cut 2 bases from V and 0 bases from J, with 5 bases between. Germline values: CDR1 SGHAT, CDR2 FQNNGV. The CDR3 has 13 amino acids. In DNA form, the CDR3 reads TGTGCCAGCAGCTTACTGAGCTCCTACGAGCAGTACTTC. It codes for CASSLLSSYEQYF.

CDR3 coding DNA: TGCGCCAGCAGCTTGGGCACAGGGAGTCAGCCCCAGCATTTT. It encodes CASSLGTGSQPQHF. The chain uses TRBV5-1 and TRBJ1-5, with D possibly TRBD1 on 6 matching bases. This CDR3 is 14 amino acids long. The germline V and J ends were trimmed by 0 bases and 6 bases, with 10 bases remaining between them. The germline V gene has CDR1 SGHRS and CDR2 YFSETQ. Based on the CDR3 plus reference TRBV5-1 and TRBJ1-5, the full variable domain is KAGVTQTPRYLIKTRGQQVTLSCSPISGHRSVSWYQQTPGQGLQFLFEYFSETQRNKGNFPGRFSGRQFSNSRSEMNVSTLELGDSALYLCASSLGTGSQPQHFGDGTRLSIL.

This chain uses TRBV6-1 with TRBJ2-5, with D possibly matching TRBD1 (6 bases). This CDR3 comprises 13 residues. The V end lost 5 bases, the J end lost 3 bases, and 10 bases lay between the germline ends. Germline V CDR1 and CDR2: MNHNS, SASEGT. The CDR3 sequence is CASSLTGEETQYF. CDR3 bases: TGTGCCAGCAGTTTGACAGGCGAAGAGACCCAGTACTTC.

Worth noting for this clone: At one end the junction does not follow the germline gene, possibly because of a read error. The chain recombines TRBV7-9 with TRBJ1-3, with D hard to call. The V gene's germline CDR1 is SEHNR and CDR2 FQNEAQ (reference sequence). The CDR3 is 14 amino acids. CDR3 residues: CSSSPSSRGDTIYF. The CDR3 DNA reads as TGTTCCAGCAGCCCAAGCTCCAGAGGCGACACCATATATTTT.

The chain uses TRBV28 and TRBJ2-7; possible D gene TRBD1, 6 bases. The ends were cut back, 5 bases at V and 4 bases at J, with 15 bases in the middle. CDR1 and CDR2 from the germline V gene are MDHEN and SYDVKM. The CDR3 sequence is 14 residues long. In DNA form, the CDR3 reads TGTGCCAGCAGTATCACAGGGTTGGAATACGAGCAGTACTTC. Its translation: CASSITGLEYEQYF.

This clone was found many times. CDR3 amino acids: CASSFLRGTGAGSYEQYF. CDR3 sequence (DNA): TGTGCCAGCAGTTTCCTTAGGGGGACAGGTGCCGGATCCTACGAGCAGTACTTC. The chain carries TRBV5-6 and TRBJ2-7; 8 positions agree with TRBD1. Germline trimming cut 5 bases from V and 1 base from J; bases unmatched to any gene: 17. Per the germline V gene, CDR1 is SGHDT and CDR2 is YYEEEE. This CDR3 region has 18 residues.

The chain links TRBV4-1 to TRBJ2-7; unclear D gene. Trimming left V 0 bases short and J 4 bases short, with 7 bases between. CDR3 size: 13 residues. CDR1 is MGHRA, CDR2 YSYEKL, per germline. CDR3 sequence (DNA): TGCGCCAGCAGCCAAGAGTCCGGGTACGAGCAGTACTTC. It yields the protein CASSQESGYEQYF.

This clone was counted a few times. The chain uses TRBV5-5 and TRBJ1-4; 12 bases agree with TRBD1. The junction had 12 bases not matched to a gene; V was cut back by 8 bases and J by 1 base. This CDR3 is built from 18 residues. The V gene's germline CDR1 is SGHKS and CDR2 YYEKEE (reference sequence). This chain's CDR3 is CASDTYRDRGRTNEKLFF. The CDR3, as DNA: TGTGCCAGTGATACATACCGGGACAGGGGGCGAACTAATGAAAAACTGTTTTTT.

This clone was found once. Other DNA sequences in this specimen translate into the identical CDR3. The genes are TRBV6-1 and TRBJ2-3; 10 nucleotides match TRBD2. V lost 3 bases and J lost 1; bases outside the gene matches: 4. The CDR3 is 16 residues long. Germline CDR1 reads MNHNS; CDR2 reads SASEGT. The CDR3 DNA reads TGTGCCAGCAGTGAGGCTCTAGCGGGGGGCACAGATACGCAGTATTTT. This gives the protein CASSEALAGGTDTQYF.

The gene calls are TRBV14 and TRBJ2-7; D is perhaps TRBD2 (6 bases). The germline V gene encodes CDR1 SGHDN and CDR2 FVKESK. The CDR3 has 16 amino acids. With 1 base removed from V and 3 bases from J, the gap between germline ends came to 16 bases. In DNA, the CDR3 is TGTGCCAGCAGCCAAGCCCCGGGACTGCTGCTCTACGAGCAGTACTTC. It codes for CASSQAPGLLLYEQYF.

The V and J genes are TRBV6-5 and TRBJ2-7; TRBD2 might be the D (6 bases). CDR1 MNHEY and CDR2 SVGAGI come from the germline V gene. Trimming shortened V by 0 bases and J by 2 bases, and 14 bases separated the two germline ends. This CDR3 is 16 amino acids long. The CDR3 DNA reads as TGTGCCAGCAGTTACTCGAGGGGTAGCGGAGCCTACGAGCAGTACTTC. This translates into CASSYSRGSGAYEQYF.